The next 13 T cell receptor beta chains were all read from a single sample in a study of PD-1 blockade in classical Hodgkin lymphoma. Noted time point: newly diagnosed, previously untreated cHL patient sample. TCRdb keeps only in-frame clones here, not all; method: immunoSEQ multiplex PCR. Of around 17,000 clones listed, 80% to 95% were seen once; the top ten hold about 7%. The sample comprised peripheral blood mononuclear cells (PBMCs). All receptors derive from a human donor with classical Hodgkin lymphoma.

In regard to this clone: The sample contains more than one DNA sequence encoding this CDR3. The DNA for the CDR3 is TGTGCCAGCAGGGAAGCGGGGGCAGATACGCAGTATTTT. This gives the protein CASREAGADTQYF. This sequence joins TRBV25-1 and TRBJ2-3, with 8 bases that match TRBD2. The germline CDR1 and CDR2 sequences are MGHDK and SYGVNS. V dropped 6 bases and J dropped 4; count of bases not matched to a gene: 3. The CDR3 has 13 amino acids.

The chain links TRBV29-1 to TRBJ1-4, with D unclear. The germline V gene has CDR1 SQVTM and CDR2 ANQGSEA. The CDR3 sequence is 14 residues long. Deletions cut 1 base from V and 0 bases from J, with 6 bases between. The CDR3 region is CSVEGEATNEKLFF. CDR3 DNA sequence: TGCAGCGTTGAAGGGGAGGCAACTAATGAAAAACTGTTTTTT. Variable domain in full (rest from reference TRBV29-1 and TRBJ1-4): SAVISQKPSRDICQRGTSLTIQCQVDSQVTMMFWYRQQPGQSLTLIATANQGSEATYESGFVIDKFPISRPNLTFSTLTVSNMSPEDSSIYLCSVEGEATNEKLFFGSGTQLSVL.

This chain joins TRBV6-5 and TRBJ1-1, with D possibly TRBD1 on 5 matching bases. Trimming removed 5 bases at V and 1 base at J, with 14 bases between. The CDR3 consists of 15 residues. Germline loops: CDR1 MNHEY, CDR2 SVGAGI. CDR3 coding DNA: TGTGCCAGCAGTATCTATCAGGACACGAACACTGAAGCTTTCTTT. It specifies CASSIYQDTNTEAFF.

Here the CDR3 DNA reads TGTGCCAGCAGCGCACAACAGGGGCGATACAATGAGCAGTTCTTC. Translation: CASSAQQGRYNEQFF. The genes are TRBV9 and TRBJ2-1, with TRBD1 identical over 7 bases. The CDR3 is 15 amino acids. V shed 3 bases and J 4 bases; nucleotides not matched to a gene: 7. Germline loops: CDR1 SGDLS, CDR2 YYNGEE.

The chain joins TRBV14 to TRBJ2-7; a weak D match, TRBD1 (5 bases). The germline V gene has CDR1 SGHDN and CDR2 FVKESK. The CDR3 covers 15 residues. Deletions cut 0 bases from V and 2 bases from J, with 11 bases between. Here the CDR3 DNA reads TGTGCCAGCAGCCAAGATTGGGGCGGCCCCTACGAGCAGTACTTC. This codes for CASSQDWGGPYEQYF.

This clone was counted between two and nine times. The V call is TRBV5-6, the J call TRBJ2-7, with D perhaps TRBD1 (6 bases). Trimming stripped 1 base from V and 4 bases from J, with 12 bases between. The CDR3 totals 14 residues. Looked up from germline, CDR1 is SGHDT and CDR2 is YYEEEE. The CDR3 DNA reads as TGTGCCAGCAGCTTGAGGGGGAGTCGTTACGAGCAGTACTTC. Its protein product is CASSLRGSRYEQYF.

This clone was observed a few times. V gene TRBV6-4 combines with J gene TRBJ2-3, with D perhaps TRBD1 or TRBD2 (5 bases each). Trimming removed 0 bases from V and 1 base from J, with 5 bases in between. This CDR3 contains 14 residues. CDR1 and CDR2 (germline): MRHNA, SNTAGT. The CDR3 here is CASSDSGGTDTQYF. The CDR3 bases are TGTGCCAGCAGTGACTCGGGGGGCACAGATACGCAGTATTTT.

This clone was seen once. The chain joins TRBV7-9 to TRBJ1-2; D remains ambiguous. Looked up from germline, CDR1 is SEHNR and CDR2 is FQNEAQ (reference sequence). Deletions cut 3 bases from V and 6 bases from J, with 2 bases between. The CDR3 length is 10 residues. Here the CDR3 DNA reads TGTGCCAGCAGCTTTAATGGCTACACCTTC. Translation: CASSFNGYTF. The variable domain in full, with the rest retrieved from reference TRBV7-9 and TRBJ1-2, is DTGVSQNPRHKITKRGQNVTFRCDPISEHNRLYWYRQTLGQGPEFLTYFQNEAQLEKSRLLSDRFSAERPKGSFSTLEIQRTEQGDSAMYLCASSFNGYTFGSGTRLTVV.

The V call is TRBV28, the J call TRBJ1-5, with D uncertain. V lost 3 bases and J 2 bases, leaving 2 bases between the germline ends. The CDR3 loop spans 12 amino acids. Germline V gene lookup returns CDR1 MDHEN and CDR2 SYDVKM. CDR3: CASSFRNQPQHF. The CDR3, as DNA: TGTGCCAGCAGTTTCCGCAATCAGCCCCAGCATTTT.

The gene calls are TRBV6-4 and TRBJ1-5, with 7 nucleotides matching TRBD1. Looked up from germline, CDR1 is MRHNA and CDR2 is SNTAGT. This CDR3 contains 21 residues. J was trimmed by 0 bases and V by 2 bases; bases with no gene match: 19. CDR3 sequence reads: CASSDPSLVPGQKHSNQPQHF. DNA for the CDR3: TGTGCCAGCAGTGACCCCTCCCTAGTCCCGGGACAGAAACATAGCAATCAGCCCCAGCATTTT.

This chain links TRBV19 with TRBJ2-7; D is undetermined. The CDR3 spans 11 residues. CDR1 LNHDA and CDR2 SQIVND come from the germline V gene (reference sequence). V dropped 5 bases and J dropped 6 bases, with 8 bases sitting between them. The CDR3 nucleotides are TGTGCCAGTAGTCAGCTAGGCGAGCAGTACTTC. Translated: CASSQLGEQYF.

The rearrangement joins TRBV4-2 to TRBJ2-7; 11 positions agree with TRBD2. Germline CDR1 LGHNA, CDR2 YNFKEQ. The CDR3 sequence is 15 residues long. J gave up 3 bases and V 4 bases, and 5 bases lay outside the gene matches. CDR3 bases: TGTGCCAGCAGCCTGTCCGGACTAGCGGGCTACGAGCAGTACTTC. Translating gives CASSLSGLAGYEQYF.

This sequence joins TRBV10-3 and TRBJ2-7; 7 nucleotides agree with TRBD2. CDR3 length equals 13 residues. The V segment lost 10 bases and the J segment 2 bases; nucleotides outside the gene matches: 8. CDR1 ENHRY and CDR2 SYGVKD come from the germline V gene. This chain's CDR3 is CATRAGITYEQYF. For the CDR3, the DNA is TGTGCCACCCGAGCGGGGATCACCTACGAGCAGTACTTC.